The rows below give T cell receptor beta chains drawn from one sample of a study of blood T cells in healthy people across ages. One entry per CDR3 protein results from TCRdb running MiXCR on the 5' RACE reads. Of more than 500,000 distinct CDR3 sequences in the sample, about 25% were seen once. This sample was also put to use in a study of T cells of mothers and their children.

Sequences were obtained from blood. These receptors all come from a boy aged 2 to 9 in good health. Both conserved end residues are part of each CDR3.

j_call: TRBJ2-5
v_call: TRBV25-1
cdr3_aa: CASSEGTVSAQYF

j_call: .
v_call: TRBV29-1
cdr3_aa: CSARDRAVEQFF

j_call: TRBJ2-3
v_call: TRBV4-1
cdr3_aa: CASSQTGLPSSTDTQYF

j_call: TRBJ2-2
v_call: TRBV12-3/TRBV12-4
cdr3_aa: CASSLEWPGDTGELFF

j_call: TRBJ2-3
v_call: TRBV2
cdr3_aa: CASSEFSDTQYF

j_call: TRBJ2-5
v_call: TRBV29-1
cdr3_aa: CSVAGQEVLETQYF

j_call: TRBJ1-4
v_call: TRBV7-3
cdr3_aa: CASSPSGQGPEKLFF

j_call: TRBJ2-2
v_call: TRBV7-8
cdr3_aa: CASSSLAGVFGELFF

j_call: .
v_call: TRBV5-1
cdr3_aa: CASSLWGTSGLRKGSYNEQFF

j_call: TRBJ1-1
v_call: TRBV5-1
cdr3_aa: CASRLGDRADTEASF

j_call: TRBJ2-7
v_call: TRBV30
cdr3_aa: CAWMWTRSSYEQYF

j_call: TRBJ1-1
v_call: TRBV27
cdr3_aa: CASSSIAGELNTEAFF

j_call: TRBJ2-7
v_call: TRBV2
cdr3_aa: CASTVLAQSEQYF

j_call: TRBJ2-1
v_call: TRBV7-9
cdr3_aa: CASSLAGTGTNEQFF

j_call: TRBJ1-4
v_call: TRBV19
cdr3_aa: CASRGTGRFSEKLFF

j_call: TRBJ2-5
v_call: TRBV12-3/TRBV12-4
cdr3_aa: CASSFGTSDETQYF

j_call: TRBJ2-3
v_call: TRBV5-1
cdr3_aa: CASSTRPLAGTSTDTQYF

j_call: TRBJ2-3
v_call: TRBV24-1
cdr3_aa: CATSDSAGTSTDTQYF

j_call: TRBJ2-7
v_call: TRBV21-1
cdr3_aa: CASREDRVYEQYF

j_call: TRBJ2-1
v_call: TRBV20-1
cdr3_aa: CSARAGAGRQISYNEQFF

j_call: TRBJ2-5
v_call: TRBV27
cdr3_aa: CASSPYREGETQYF

j_call: TRBJ1-1
v_call: TRBV6-6
cdr3_aa: CASSTLNEAFF

j_call: TRBJ2-1
v_call: TRBV7-2
cdr3_aa: CASSYRTSGSRIYNEQFF

j_call: TRBJ1-1
v_call: TRBV7-2
cdr3_aa: CASSLGGANTEAFF

j_call: TRBJ2-7
v_call: TRBV29-1
cdr3_aa: CSVGPGTGYISEQYF

j_call: TRBJ1-2
v_call: TRBV6-6
cdr3_aa: CASSQIGTLKDYGYTF

j_call: TRBJ2-3
v_call: TRBV2
cdr3_aa: CASRRGLAGGTRTDTQYF

j_call: TRBJ2-5
v_call: TRBV3-1
cdr3_aa: CASSQLVQETQYF

j_call: TRBJ1-2
v_call: TRBV29-1
cdr3_aa: CSVELGTGGYGYTF

j_call: TRBJ2-7
v_call: TRBV29-1
cdr3_aa: CSVPGTGGHEQYF

j_call: .
v_call: TRBV11-2
cdr3_aa: CASSLAPAGGYNEQFF

j_call: TRBJ2-2
v_call: TRBV5-1
cdr3_aa: CASSVRMNTGELFF

j_call: TRBJ2-7
v_call: TRBV10-2
cdr3_aa: CASTSGAYEQYF

j_call: TRBJ1-1
v_call: TRBV6-5
cdr3_aa: CASRRQGIEAFF

j_call: TRBJ2-5
v_call: TRBV7-2
cdr3_aa: CASSSEGQALAQYF